The 30 T cell receptor beta chains presented below share a single source sample, sequenced in a study of cytomegalovirus exposure and HLA in healthy donors. PCR involved 60 Vbeta and 13 Jbeta primers. The data were produced by immunoSEQ multiplex PCR, yet TCRdb's version contains in-frame clones alone and is incomplete. The table has 180,000 or so clones, approximately 86% seen once. Sequencing was done on a sample of PBMCs. These TCRs come from a male donor in good health and CMV-seronegative.

Relative to its sample, this clone is medium-sized (0.01 to 0.1%). This chain uses TRBV27 with TRBJ2-7; TRBD2 agrees at 8 bases. CDR3 length: 15 amino acids. The junction had 11 bases not matched to a gene; V was cut back by 5 bases and J by 5 bases. The germline V gene has CDR1 MNHEY and CDR2 SMNVEV (reference sequence). The CDR3 DNA sequence: TGTGCCAGCAGTGAGACACGAGCGGGAGTCGACGAGCAGTACTTC. This encodes CASSETRAGVDEQYF.

The genes are TRBV19 and TRBJ1-4, with D possibly being TRBD1 (5 bases). This CDR3 has 13 residues. From germline, CDR1 is LNHDA and CDR2 SQIVND (reference sequence). Trimming pared 10 bases from V and 6 bases from J, leaving 15 bases between. CDR3 loop: CATLRASDEKLFF. CDR3 DNA: TGTGCCACTCTCAGGGCTTCCGATGAAAAACTGTTTTTT.

The chain has TRBV25-1 and TRBJ1-2; D unresolved. The CDR3 runs 15 residues. The germline V and J ends were trimmed by 1 base and 3 bases, with 12 bases remaining between them. CDR1 and CDR2 (germline): MGHDK, SYGVNS. CDR3 DNA: TGTGCCAGCAGTGAATGGGCAGACGCTCACTATGGCTACACCTTC. Translated: CASSEWADAHYGYTF.

The chain couples TRBV19 to TRBJ1-5, with D uncertain. Germline V lookup: CDR1 LNHDA, CDR2 SQIVND (reference sequence). Between the trimmed V and J ends, which lost 4 bases and 6 bases, there was a span of 16 bases. The length of the CDR3 is 15 residues. CDR3 nucleotides: TGTGCCAGTAGTAGTCCGGGAGGTAGATTTCAGCCCCAGCATTTT. This sequence encodes CASSSPGGRFQPQHF.

The gene calls are TRBV29-1 and TRBJ2-5, with 10 bases aligning to TRBD1. Germline V gene data show CDR1 as SQVTM and CDR2 as ANQGSEA. J gave up 6 bases and V 3 bases, and 4 bases lay outside the gene matches. The CDR3 is 13 amino acids. The CDR3 here is CSVEGTGVKTQYF. The CDR3 region has the DNA TGCAGCGTTGAGGGGACAGGGGTGAAGACCCAGTACTTC.

The rearrangement joins TRBV28 to TRBJ2-7; no reliable D call. V lost 3 bases, J lost 2 bases, and 8 bases lay in between. The CDR3 is 13 residues long. Germline V gives CDR1 MDHEN, CDR2 SYDVKM. CDR3 bases: TGTGCCAGCAGTTTGAGGCAGACCTACGAGCAGTACTTC. Protein sequence: CASSLRQTYEQYF.

The sample holds one count of this clone. This chain connects TRBV27 to TRBJ2-6, with a tentative D call TRBD2 (6 bases). This CDR3 spans 16 amino acids. V was pared by 0 bases and J by 2 bases, with 8 bases between. Per the germline V gene, CDR1 is MNHEY and CDR2 is SMNVEV (reference sequence). CDR3 bases: TGTGCCAGCAGTTTATCTGGAGGGACTGGGGCCAACGTCCTGACTTTC. This codes for CASSLSGGTGANVLTF.

The rearrangement links TRBV18 to TRBJ2-5, with 7 bases that match TRBD1. V was clipped by 3 bases and J by 1 base; unmatched bases: 5. The germline V gene has CDR1 KGHSH and CDR2 LQKENI. CDR3 length: 15 amino acids. The CDR3 DNA follows: TGTGCCAGCTCACCCGGGTCAGGGGGCCAAGAGACCCAGTACTTC. Residues: CASSPGSGGQETQYF.

This chain's CDR3 is CASSKRGTSGRDTDTQYF. The CDR3 nucleotides read TGTGCCAGTAGTAAAAGGGGAACTAGCGGGAGGGACACAGATACGCAGTATTTT. The V call is TRBV19, the J call TRBJ2-3, with 13 nucleotides matching TRBD2. Unmatched junction bases numbered 9, after V lost 4 bases and J lost 2 bases. Per the germline V gene, CDR1 is LNHDA and CDR2 is SQIVND (reference sequence). The length of the CDR3 is 18 residues.

The chain links TRBV21-1 to TRBJ2-1; TRBD2 is the table's D call and was not checked against the DNA. TRBV21-1 is a recognized pseudogene. This CDR3 comprises 14 residues. Written as DNA, the CDR3 is TGTGCCAGCAGGCCTAGCGGGAGGGCGGTCGAGCAGTTCTTC. Its protein is CASRPSGRAVEQFF.

The chain joins TRBV30 to TRBJ2-5; 9 positions match TRBD2. Unmatched junction bases numbered 3, after V lost 2 bases and J lost 2 bases. This CDR3 comprises 14 residues. Looked up from germline, CDR1 is GTSNPN and CDR2 is SVGIG (reference sequence). The CDR3 reads CAWSWTSVQETQYF. Written as DNA, the CDR3 is TGTGCCTGGAGTTGGACTAGCGTACAAGAGACCCAGTACTTC.

The rearrangement uses TRBV7-9 and TRBJ1-1; D remains ambiguous. V shed 1 base and J shed 4 bases, with 13 bases lying between them. The CDR3 sequence is 15 residues long. Germline loops: CDR1 SEHNR, CDR2 FQNEAQ (reference sequence). The CDR3 sequence is CASSLGPGTITEAFF. CDR3 DNA sequence: TGTGCCAGCAGCTTAGGCCCGGGAACGATCACTGAAGCTTTCTTT.

This clone occurred once. The chain employs TRBV12-5 and TRBJ2-7, with D possibly being TRBD1 (5 bases). CDR3 length equals 15 residues. The V gene's germline CDR1 is LGHNT and CDR2 FRNRAP. V dropped 1 base and J dropped 2 bases, with 12 bases sitting between them. The CDR3: CASGLGSQGTYEQYF. For the CDR3, the DNA is TGTGCTAGTGGTTTGGGATCCCAGGGAACCTACGAGCAGTACTTC.

The chain carries TRBV21-1 and TRBJ2-7; the table's D gene call, TRBD1, was not cross checked with the DNA. TRBV21-1 is assigned pseudogene status. The CDR3 is made up of 17 amino acids. The CDR3 DNA is TGTGCCAGCAGCAAAAGGGCCTGGCAGGGGGCATCCTACGAGCAGTACTTC. Translation gives CASSKRAWQGASYEQYF.

This chain joins TRBV27 and TRBJ2-5; 9 nucleotides match TRBD2. The J call is doubtful: the DNA matches TRBJ2-7 better. The CDR3 has 16 amino acids. The germline CDR1 and CDR2 sequences are MNHEY and SMNVEV (reference sequence). The CDR3 here is CASSLWGLAASYEQYF. Written as DNA, the CDR3 is TGTGCCAGCAGTTTATGGGGACTAGCAGCTAGCTACGAGCAGTACTTC.

V is TRBV27 and J is TRBJ1-4; 9 bases match TRBD1. Germline lookup yields CDR1 MNHEY and CDR2 SMNVEV (reference sequence). V shed 6 bases, J shed 8 bases, and the junction held 10 bases outside the gene matches. The CDR3 is made up of 15 amino acids. CDR3 sequence reads: CASSLTGTGHEKLFF. The CDR3, as DNA: TGTGCCAGCAGCCTGACCGGGACAGGGCACGAAAAACTGTTTTTT. Combining the CDR3 with reference TRBV27 and TRBJ1-4 gives the whole variable domain EAQVTQNPRYLITVTGKKLTVTCSQNMNHEYMSWYRQDPGLGLRQIYYSMNVEVTDKGDVPEGYKVSRKEKRNFPLILESPSPNQTSLYFCASSLTGTGHEKLFFGSGTQLSVL.

This chain joins TRBV2 and TRBJ2-3; 7 bases are a match to TRBD1. J was trimmed by 0 bases and V by 8 bases; bases with no gene match: 8. The germline V gene has CDR1 SNHLY and CDR2 FYNNEI. This CDR3 has 15 amino acids. The CDR3 is CASGLPQGSTDTQYF. In DNA, the CDR3 is TGTGCCAGCGGTCTCCCACAGGGGAGCACAGATACGCAGTATTTT.

A few counts support this clone. The chain uses TRBV6-1 and TRBJ1-4; the D is unclear. Trimming took off 8 bases at V and 2 bases at J, with 15 bases between the two ends. CDR1 and CDR2 (germline): MNHNS, SASEGT. The CDR3 consists of 15 residues. CDR3 bases: TGTGCCAGCTCCCTGAATTTGGCTACTAATGAAAAACTGTTTTTT. Translating gives CASSLNLATNEKLFF.

This clone was seen a handful of times. V usage is TRBV5-1 and J usage is TRBJ1-1; 7 bases agree with TRBD1. CDR3 length: 15 residues. Trimming at V came to 4 bases and at J to 0 bases, leaving 6 bases not matched to a gene. From germline, CDR1 is SGHRS and CDR2 YFSETQ. CDR3: CASSGGQILNTEAFF. CDR3 nucleotide sequence: TGCGCCAGCAGCGGGGGACAGATCCTGAACACTGAAGCTTTCTTT. Full variable domain (rest looked up from reference TRBV5-1 and TRBJ1-1): KAGVTQTPRYLIKTRGQQVTLSCSPISGHRSVSWYQQTPGQGLQFLFEYFSETQRNKGNFPGRFSGRQFSNSRSEMNVSTLELGDSALYLCASSGGQILNTEAFFGQGTRLTVV.

This rearrangement joins TRBV6-4 to TRBJ2-7, with D possibly being TRBD1 (9 bases). The CDR3 spans 18 residues. The V end lost 11 bases, the J end lost 2 bases, and 31 bases lay between the germline ends. The germline gives CDR1 MRHNA, CDR2 SNTAGT. CDR3 residues: CARRSSGGGQGPTYEQYF. CDR3 nucleotide sequence: TGTGCCCGCCGGTCGTCGGGGGGGGGACAGGGCCCGACCTACGAGCAGTACTTC.

The rearrangement links TRBV9 to TRBJ2-3; TRBD2 aligns across 10 bases. Germline V lookup: CDR1 SGDLS, CDR2 YYNGEE. The CDR3 spans 16 residues. The trim removed 5 bases at V and 0 bases at J, leaving 6 bases unmatched. The CDR3 here is CASSIDSGRSTDTQYF. CDR3 nucleotides: TGTGCCAGCAGTATCGATAGCGGGAGGAGCACAGATACGCAGTATTTT.

On this clone: Germline and junction disagree at one end, which may indicate a read error. The chain employs TRBV7-2 and TRBJ2-5; 12 nucleotides agree with TRBD2. Germline CDR1 SGHTA, CDR2 FQGNSA. The CDR3 totals 15 residues. As DNA, the CDR3 is TGTGCCAGCAGCCTAGCGGGAGGGTCGGGGGAGACCCAGTACTTC. It specifies CASSLAGGSGETQYF.

With regard to this clone: The junction departs from germline at one end; a sequencing error may be responsible. The chain couples TRBV4-1 to TRBJ2-3; D remains unclear. In germline, CDR1 is MGHRA, CDR2 YSYEKL. The CDR3 contains 14 residues. The CDR3 is CASSQPGDTDMQYF. The CDR3 DNA sequence: TGCGCCAGCAGCCAACCTGGTGACACAGATATGCAGTATTTT.

The chain is built from TRBV7-2 and TRBJ2-2; TRBD1 is a possible D gene (6 bases). Germline loops: CDR1 SGHTA, CDR2 FQGNSA. With 5 bases removed from V and 6 bases from J, the gap between germline ends came to 16 bases. There are 15 residues in the CDR3. CDR3: CASSLRQVSAGELFF. CDR3 nucleotides: TGTGCCAGCAGCCTTCGACAGGTTAGCGCCGGGGAGCTGTTTTTT.

V is TRBV7-8 and J is TRBJ1-1; possible D gene TRBD1, 5 bases. CDR3 length: 14 residues. In germline, CDR1 is SGHVS, CDR2 FQNEAQ. Trimming took off 1 base at V and 0 bases at J, with 6 bases between the two ends. CDR3 in amino acids: CASSLDRMNTEAFF. CDR3 coding DNA: TGTGCCAGCAGCTTAGACAGGATGAACACTGAAGCTTTCTTT.

The chain joins TRBV23-1 to TRBJ1-5, with a tentative D call TRBD1 (6 bases). TRBV23-1 carries the ORF label, with uncertain function. The length of the CDR3 is 15 residues. The CDR3 nucleotides are TGCGTCAGAAAGCGAGACAGGTATAGCAATCAGCCCCAGCATTTT. This translates into CVRKRDRYSNQPQHF.

V is TRBV4-1 and J is TRBJ1-2; D ambiguous. From germline, CDR1 is MGHRA and CDR2 YSYEKL. The CDR3 consists of 15 residues. Between the trimmed V and J ends, which lost 0 bases and 1 base, there was a span of 9 bases. The CDR3 coding sequence is TGCGCCAGCAGCCAAGAAAGCGGATATAACTATGGCTACACCTTC. Translating it yields CASSQESGYNYGYTF.

The chain combines TRBV7-3 with TRBJ2-5; D uncertain. This CDR3 region has 13 residues. V lost 2 bases, J lost 4 bases, and 8 bases lay in between. Germline V lookup: CDR1 SGHTA, CDR2 FQGTGA. This CDR3 reads CASSLSFGETQYF. CDR3 bases: TGTGCCAGCAGCTTATCCTTCGGAGAGACCCAGTACTTC.

The chain employs TRBV2 and TRBJ1-1; 7 positions match TRBD1. The CDR3 length is 14 residues. In germline, CDR1 is SNHLY, CDR2 FYNNEI. Germline trimming cut 3 bases from V and 6 bases from J; bases unmatched to any gene: 7. CDR3 DNA sequence: TGTGCCAGCAGTGAGAATAGGGGGCTCGCTGAAGCTTTCTTT. Translation: CASSENRGLAEAFF.

This clone was found once. One junction end does not reproduce the germline sequence, and a read error may be involved. The chain employs TRBV19 and TRBJ1-2; D call uncertain. This CDR3 has 12 amino acids. In germline, CDR1 is LNHDA, CDR2 SQIVND (reference sequence). The CDR3 nucleotides are TGTGCCAGTAGTGCAAACCAGAGAGCCGGGGCCTTC. Translated, it gives CASSANQRAGAF. Complete variable domain (other parts from reference TRBV19 and TRBJ1-2): DGGITQSPKYLFRKEGQNVTLSCEQNLNHDAMYWYRQDPGQGLRLIYYSQIVNDFQKGDIAEGYSVSREKKESFPLTVTSAQKNPTAFYLCASSANQRAGAFGSGTRLTVV.